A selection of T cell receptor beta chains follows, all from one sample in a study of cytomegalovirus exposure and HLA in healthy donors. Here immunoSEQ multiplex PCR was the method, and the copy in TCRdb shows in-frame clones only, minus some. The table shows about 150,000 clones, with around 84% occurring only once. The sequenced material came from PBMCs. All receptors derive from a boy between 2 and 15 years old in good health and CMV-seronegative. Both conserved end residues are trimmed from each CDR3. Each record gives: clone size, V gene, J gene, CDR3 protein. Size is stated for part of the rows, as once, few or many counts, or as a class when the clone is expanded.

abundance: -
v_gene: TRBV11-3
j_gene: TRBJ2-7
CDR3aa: ASSLGLAGTYEQY

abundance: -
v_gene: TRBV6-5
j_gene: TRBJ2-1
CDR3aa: ASSKPGLGLNEQF

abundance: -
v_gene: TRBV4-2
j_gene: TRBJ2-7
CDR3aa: ASSQDLFYEQY

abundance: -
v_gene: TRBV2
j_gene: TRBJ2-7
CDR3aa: ASTVGRTMYEQY

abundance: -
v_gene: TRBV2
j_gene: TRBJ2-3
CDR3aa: ASSDGDTQY

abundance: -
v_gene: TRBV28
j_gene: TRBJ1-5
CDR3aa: ASSLGGFGNQPQH

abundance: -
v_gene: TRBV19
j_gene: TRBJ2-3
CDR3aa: ASASLAGRDTQY

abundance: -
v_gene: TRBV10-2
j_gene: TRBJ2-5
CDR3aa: ASWTGQETQY

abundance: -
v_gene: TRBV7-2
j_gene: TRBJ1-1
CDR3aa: ASSFAGTEAF

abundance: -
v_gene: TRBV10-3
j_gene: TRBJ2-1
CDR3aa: AIGFRTGVRVSGEQF

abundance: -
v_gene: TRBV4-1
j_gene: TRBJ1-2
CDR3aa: ASSRGTGDFDGYT

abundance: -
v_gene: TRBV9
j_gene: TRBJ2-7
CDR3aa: ASSVQGKSSYEQY

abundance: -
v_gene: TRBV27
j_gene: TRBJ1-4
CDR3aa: ASRAKGGGLPNEKLF

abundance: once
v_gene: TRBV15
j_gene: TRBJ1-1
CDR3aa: ATSRVRAGGTEAF

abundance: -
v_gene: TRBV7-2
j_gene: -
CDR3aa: ASSPRGTAFYEQY

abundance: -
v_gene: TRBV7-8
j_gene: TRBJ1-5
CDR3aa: ASSFTGGAVNQPQH

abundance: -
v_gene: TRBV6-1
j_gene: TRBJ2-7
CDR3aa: ASSAYSREPPTVQY

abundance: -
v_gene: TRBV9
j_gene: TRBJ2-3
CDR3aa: ASSYEGTSTDTQY

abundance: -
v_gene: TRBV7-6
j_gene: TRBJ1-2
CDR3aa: ASSLEQGPSWGYT

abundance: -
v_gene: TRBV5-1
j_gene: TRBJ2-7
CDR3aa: ASSTGLAAYEQY

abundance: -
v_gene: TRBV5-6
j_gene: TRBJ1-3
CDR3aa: ASSLGSGVSGNTIY

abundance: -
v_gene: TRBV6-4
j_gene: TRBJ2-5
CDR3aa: ASSDDGAAPRKY

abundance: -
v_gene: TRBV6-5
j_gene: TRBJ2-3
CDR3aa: ASRIAGTRTDTQY

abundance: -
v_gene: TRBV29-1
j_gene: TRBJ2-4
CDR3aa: SVGGVLGQY

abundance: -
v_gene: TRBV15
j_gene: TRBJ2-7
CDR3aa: ATRDRGNPVYEQY

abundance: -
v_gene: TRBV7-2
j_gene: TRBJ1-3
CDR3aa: ASSSLRNTIY

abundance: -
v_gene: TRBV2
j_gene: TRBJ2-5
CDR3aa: ANPRQTDQETQY

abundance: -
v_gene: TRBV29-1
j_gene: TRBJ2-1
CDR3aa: SVDGPWDSGRYNEQF

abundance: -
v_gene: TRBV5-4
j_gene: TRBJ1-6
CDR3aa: ASSTGQGRENSPLH

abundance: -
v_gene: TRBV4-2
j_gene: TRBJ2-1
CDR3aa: ASSQAGTGDNEQF

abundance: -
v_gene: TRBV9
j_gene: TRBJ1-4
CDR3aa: ASSAGHTATNEKLF

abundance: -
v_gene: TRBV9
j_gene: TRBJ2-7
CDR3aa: ASSAHGEGSVYEQY

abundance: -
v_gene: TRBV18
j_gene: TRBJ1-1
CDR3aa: ASSPPSRGFTEAF

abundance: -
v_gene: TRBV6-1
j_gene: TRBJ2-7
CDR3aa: ASTRAMTGEEQY

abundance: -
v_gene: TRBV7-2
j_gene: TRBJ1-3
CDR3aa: ASSLRGQGNTIY

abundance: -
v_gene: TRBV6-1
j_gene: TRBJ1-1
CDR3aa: ASSKQHPSAF

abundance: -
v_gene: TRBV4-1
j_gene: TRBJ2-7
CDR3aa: ASSQAGTPVEQY

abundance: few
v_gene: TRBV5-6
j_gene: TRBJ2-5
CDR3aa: ASSQATSGRQETQY

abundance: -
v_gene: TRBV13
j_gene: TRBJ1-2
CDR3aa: ASSRGWAENYGYT

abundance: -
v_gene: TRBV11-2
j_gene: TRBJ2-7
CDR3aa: ASSLPTGRNSYEQY

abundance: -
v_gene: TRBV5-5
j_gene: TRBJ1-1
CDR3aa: ASSLIFGSVNTEAF

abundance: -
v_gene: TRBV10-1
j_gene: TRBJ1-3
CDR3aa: ASSDAGAFSGNTIY

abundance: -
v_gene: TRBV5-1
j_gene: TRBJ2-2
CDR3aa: ASSLTVGTGELF

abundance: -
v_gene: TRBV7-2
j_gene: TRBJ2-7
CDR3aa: ASSSGGGYEQY

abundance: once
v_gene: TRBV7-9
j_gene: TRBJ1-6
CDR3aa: ASSQTPGGNSPLH

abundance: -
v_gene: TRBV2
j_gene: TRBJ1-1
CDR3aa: ASYSTEAF

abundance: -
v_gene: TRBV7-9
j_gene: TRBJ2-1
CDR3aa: ASSRVPSSRPHNEQF

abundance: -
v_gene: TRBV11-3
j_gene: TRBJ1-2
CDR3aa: ASSLDFGGNYGYT

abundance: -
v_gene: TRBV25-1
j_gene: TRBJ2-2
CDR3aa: ASSESHIGELF